The present T cell receptor (beta chain) was sequenced within a study of cytomegalovirus exposure and HLA in healthy donors. This cohort consisted of healthy bone marrow donors. The ends were cut back, 8 bases at V and 2 bases at J, with 10 bases in the middle. The germline V gene encodes CDR1 SEHNR and CDR2 FQNEAQ (reference sequence). This CDR3 has 12 amino acids. Study-wide results and limits: 87-base-pair reads could not separate some V segments, including TRBV6-2 and TRBV6-3. Published work reported that the classifier diagnosed cytomegalovirus status with high specificity and sensitivity.

This PCR relied on a set of 60 Vbeta primers and 13 Jbeta primers. Sequenced by immunoSEQ multiplex PCR; TCRdb stores in-frame clones only, minus some. The sample lists around 190,000 clones, 82% occurring once. In regard to this clone: Its target is unknown.

The material sequenced was PBMCs. The chain couples TRBV7-9 to TRBJ2-7, with a tentative D call TRBD1 (5 bases). This TCR was recovered from a woman aged 50 to 65 in good health and CMV-seronegative. The CDR3 nucleotides are TGTGCCAGCGGCCAGACAGCCTACGAGCAGTACTTC. Its translation is CASGQTAYEQYF.